In its sample, the clone carrying this T cell receptor (beta chain) was seen once. Its specificity is unknown. The V gene's germline CDR1 is LGHNA and CDR2 YSLEER. The CDR3 contains 17 residues. V lost 0 bases to trimming and J lost 0 bases, with 12 bases between them. This entry belongs to a study of cytomegalovirus exposure and HLA in healthy donors. Primers included in the PCR were 60 Vbeta and 13 Jbeta primers. Measured with immunoSEQ multiplex PCR; TCRdb has only the in-frame clones, and not every one. The top ten hold less than 7% of the sample, which has about 60,000 clones, 70% to 90% seen once. Study findings and constraints: The availability of immune exposure information extended only to CMV serostatus. At a 0.05 false discovery rate, a later analysis found some 17,000 TCR beta sequences to be associated with HLA alleles. Despite most TCR sequences being rare, some public TCRs occurred in many donors. TCR beta sequences reportedly predicted most subjects' HLA-A and HLA-B alleles accurately.

The J gene is TRBJ1-3, the V gene TRBV4-3; a possible D gene is TRBD1 (5 bases). The TCR originated in a male donor in good health and CMV-seronegative. Sequencing was carried out using PBMCs. The DNA for the CDR3 is TGCGCCAGCAGCCAAGAAGGGGCGACAAACTCTGGAAACACCATATATTTT. Its translation: CASSQEGATNSGNTIYF.